This T cell receptor (beta chain) is from a study of blood T cell repertoires in COVID-19. Trimming stripped 5 bases from V and 8 bases from J, with 15 bases between. The CDR3 contains 13 residues. The authors' processing: Estimated nucleated cell counts came from reference gene primer amplification. Using immunoSEQ multiplex PCR, the repertoire was profiled, and TCRdb retains in-frame clones only, with some absent. Clonal size and the V and J genes are those of that table, whereas D and trimming came from the DNA. This table holds about 270,000 clones, 85% to 90% found once. The chain employs TRBV12-3 or TRBV12-4 and TRBJ1-2, with D possibly being TRBD1 (6 bases). The sequence was collected from a woman aged 18-29 years who had recovered from COVID-19. Sequencing was performed on PBMCs or T cells enriched from blood (not recorded which). This CDR3 is CASSLDRTLGYTF. The CDR3 DNA reads TGTGCCAGCAGTCTAGACAGGACCTTAGGCTACACCTTC.